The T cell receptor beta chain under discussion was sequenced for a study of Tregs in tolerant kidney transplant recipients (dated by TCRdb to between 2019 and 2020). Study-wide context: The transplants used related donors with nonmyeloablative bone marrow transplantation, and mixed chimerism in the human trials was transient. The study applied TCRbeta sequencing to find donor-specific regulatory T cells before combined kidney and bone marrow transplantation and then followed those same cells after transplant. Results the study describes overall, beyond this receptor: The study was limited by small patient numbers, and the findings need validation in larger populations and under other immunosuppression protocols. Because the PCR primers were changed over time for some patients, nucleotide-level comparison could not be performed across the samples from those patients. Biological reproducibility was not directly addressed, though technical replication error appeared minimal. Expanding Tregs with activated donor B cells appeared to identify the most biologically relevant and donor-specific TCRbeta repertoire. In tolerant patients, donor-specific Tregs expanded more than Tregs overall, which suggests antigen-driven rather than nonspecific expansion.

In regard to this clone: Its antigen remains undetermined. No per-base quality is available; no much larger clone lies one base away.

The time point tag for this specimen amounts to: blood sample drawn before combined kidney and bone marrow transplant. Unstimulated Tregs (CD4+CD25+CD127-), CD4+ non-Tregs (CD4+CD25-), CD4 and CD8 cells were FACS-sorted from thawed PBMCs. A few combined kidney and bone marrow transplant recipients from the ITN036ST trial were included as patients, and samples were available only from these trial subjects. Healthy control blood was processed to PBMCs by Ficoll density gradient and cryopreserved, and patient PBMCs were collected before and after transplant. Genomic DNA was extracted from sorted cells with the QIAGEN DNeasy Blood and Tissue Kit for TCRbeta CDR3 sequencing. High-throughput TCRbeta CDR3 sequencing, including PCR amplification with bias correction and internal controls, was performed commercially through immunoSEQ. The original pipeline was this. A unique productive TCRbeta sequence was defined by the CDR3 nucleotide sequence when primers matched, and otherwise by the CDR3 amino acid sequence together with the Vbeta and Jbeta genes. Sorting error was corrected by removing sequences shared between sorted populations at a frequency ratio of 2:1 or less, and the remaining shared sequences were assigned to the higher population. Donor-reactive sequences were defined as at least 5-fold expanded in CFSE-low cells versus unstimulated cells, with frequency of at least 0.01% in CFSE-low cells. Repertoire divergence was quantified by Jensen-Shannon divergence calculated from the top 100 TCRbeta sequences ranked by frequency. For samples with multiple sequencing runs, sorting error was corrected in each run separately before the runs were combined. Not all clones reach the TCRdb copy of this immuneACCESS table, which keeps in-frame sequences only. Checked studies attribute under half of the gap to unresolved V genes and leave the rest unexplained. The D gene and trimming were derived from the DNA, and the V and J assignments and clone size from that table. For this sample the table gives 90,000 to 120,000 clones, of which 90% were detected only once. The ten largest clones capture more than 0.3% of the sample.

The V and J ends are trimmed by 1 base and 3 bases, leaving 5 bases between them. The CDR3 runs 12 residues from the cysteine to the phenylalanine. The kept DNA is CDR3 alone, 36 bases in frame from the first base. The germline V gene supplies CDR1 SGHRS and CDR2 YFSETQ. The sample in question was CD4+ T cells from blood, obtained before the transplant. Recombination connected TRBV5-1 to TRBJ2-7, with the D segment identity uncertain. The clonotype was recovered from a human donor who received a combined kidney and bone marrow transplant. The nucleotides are TGCGCCAGCAGCTTGACTGACTACGAGCAGTACTTC. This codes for CASSLTDYEQYF.